The entry that follows covers one T cell receptor (beta chain) sequence. This clone's antigen is unknown. Per-nucleotide qualities are absent, and no much larger clonotype sits a single base away. The cohort was made up of 500 to 850 healthy bone marrow donors. Cohort members were all nominally healthy when sampled, although unrecorded immune exposures were likely present. The donor tested CMV seronegative and was one of the 352 seronegative cohort members. Every donor gave a peripheral blood sample, and the peripheral blood mononuclear cells from that sample were used for TCR beta sequencing. Genomic DNA extraction from the blood cell samples was performed with the Qiagen DNeasy Blood Extraction Kit. The library was built by means of the immunoSEQ multiplex PCR assay. A mixture of 60 forward primers for TCR Vbeta segments and 13 reverse primers for TCR Jbeta segments was used in the multiplex PCR. The CDR3 region of rearranged TCR beta genes was amplified from genomic DNA with a multiplex PCR assay. The Illumina HiSeq System was used to sequence the amplified TCR beta libraries as 87-base-pair reads. In the paper's pipeline: Across the 600 to 700 repertoires, a later analysis counted tens of millions of unique TCR beta chains, roughly 11 million of which were shared by at least two donors. To remove PCR and sequencing errors, raw reads were error-corrected and collapsed into unique sequences using a nearest-neighbor algorithm that merged closely related sequences. To assign V, D and J gene segments, CDR3 sequences were aligned to IMGT reference sequences. For a sequence to be retained, a match of at least six nucleotides to both a V gene segment and a J gene segment was required. A rearrangement was called productive if the CDR3 had no stop codons and remained in frame with V and J, and every other rearrangement was called non-productive. Following IMGT convention, CDR3 was defined as the stretch from the second conserved V-encoded cysteine to the conserved J-encoded phenylalanine. The earlier analysis of about 590 of the donors excluded sequences that lacked an unambiguous match to a single V gene segment. In an earlier analysis of approximately 560 of the donors, a V segment was called functional when productive rearrangements were above 56.7%, and segregating when the standard deviation between donors exceeded 5%. A statistical classification framework was built for diagnosing cytomegalovirus status from the catalog of TCR beta chain sequences. In a later analysis, V and J genes were assigned by comparing TCR nucleotide sequences against IMGT/GENE-DB human TR gene sequences. A later analysis assigned CDR3 sequences and most-parsimonious VDJ recombination scenarios with the TCRdist pipeline. In a later analysis, each TCR beta chain was defined by its CDR3 amino acid sequence together with its V-gene family, and reads lacking a unique V-gene family were excluded. A later analysis removed 592 highly shared, low-generation-probability nucleotide sequences to deal with suspected cross-contamination and a sequencing artifact. A later analysis calculated a clonal expansion index for each public chain from normalized within-repertoire ranks of inferred template counts. In a later analysis, generation probabilities were computed with a VDJ recombination model fitted to out-of-frame rearrangements, and the resulting probabilities were checked against IGoR. Hypergeometric tests were used in a later analysis to score TCR-TCR, TCR-HLA and TCR-CMV co-occurrence, with a repertoire-size bias correction applied to the TCR pairs. A later analysis estimated false discovery rates by permuting HLA or CMV assignments 20 times. In a later analysis, co-occurring TCRs were grouped using DBSCAN, and TCRdist sequence similarity was added for clustering within HLA-allele-positive subsets. Co-occurrence clustering excluded repertoires with fewer than 30,000 or more than 120,000 public chains, plus five with anomalous nucleotide sharing. In TCRdb, the immuneACCESS table is reduced to in-frame sequences with V and J assigned. These tables do not hold every clone; where another copy was compared, an unresolved V gene accounts for under half, and the others remain unexplained. V, J and clone size derive from that table, while D and trimming were established from the DNA sequence. The sample table contains under 250,000 clones; only one count was recorded for about 80% of them. About 0.63% of the sample goes to the ten largest clones.

This specimen belongs to a study of cytomegalovirus exposure and HLA in healthy donors (dated by TCRdb to 2016 to 2017). Describing the broader study: An earlier analysis of more than 550 of the donors reported approximately 280 Gb of sequence data and approximately 120 million unique TCR beta sequences obtained from approximately 180 million T cells. Roughly 300 gigabases of sequencing data and roughly 81 million unique TCR sequences made up an early release that covered over 550 HLA-typed donors. The genetic ancestry cluster associated with self-reported Caucasian donors included 80% to 90% of the roughly 390 genotyped donors. The study aimed to test whether cataloging public T cell receptors could reveal signatures of past pathogen exposure. The study profiled the T cell repertoires of about 720 subjects by immunosequencing and related them to cytomegalovirus serostatus. Besides the first cohort of 666 subjects, a separate validation cohort made up of roughly 120 different subjects was used. High-throughput TCR immunosequencing, statistical association of individual TCRs with disease status, and machine learning were combined to predict cytomegalovirus infection status. To study patterns of TCR occurrence, a later analysis re-analyzed previously published TCR beta repertoires from 700 or so donors and added high-resolution HLA genotyping. Rather than using new phenotypic data, the later analysis identified candidate immune exposures from TCR beta sequences and from how often those sequences occurred across donors. To decide whether each TCR beta V gene segment behaved as functional or pseudogenic, an earlier analysis of 587 of the donors relied on high-throughput TCR beta sequencing. Donor age, sex, ethnicity and CMV serostatus were compiled together with the repertoire data. A later genetic analysis took genome-wide SNP genotypes for about 55% of the roughly 670 donors and used that subset as a discovery cohort. Every discovery cohort repertoire had been produced on one sequencing platform. HLA typing covered class I and class II loci at four-digit resolution. Typing coverage varied by locus: about 629-630 donors for A, B, C, DRB1 and DQB1; 500 to 550 for DQA1; over 600 for DPA1; about 450 for DPB1. Four to six DR-DQ haplotypes were handled as single units for association and clustering because linkage in the cohort was strong. Across around 400 genotyped donors of the cohort, an average of about 220,000 unique TCR beta nucleotide sequences per donor were sequenced, and roughly 18% of those sequences were non-productive. General conclusions and limits of the study: The 87-base-pair reads could not distinguish some IMGT-functional V segments, including TRBV6-2 and TRBV6-3, so those segments were excluded. According to a later analysis, TCR association rates differed among HLA loci, with DRB1 alleles showing the most associated TCRs and HLA-C alleles showing the fewest. A few of the identified cytomegalovirus-associated TCR beta chains were confirmed in vitro to be specific for cytomegalovirus antigens. In a later analysis, 15,000 to 20,000 TCR beta sequences were associated with specific HLA alleles at a false discovery rate of 0.05. Most TCR sequences were seen in very few donors, while some public TCRs were found in many individuals. In an earlier analysis of a few hundred of the donors, most TCR beta V segments were observed in productive rearrangements about 87% or about 30% of the time, broadly matching IMGT annotations. A further reported finding was that TCR beta sequences accurately predicted the HLA-A and HLA-B alleles for most subjects in the first cohort. HLA typing was unavailable for some donors at each locus, so association tests used only the typed subset. Only TCR beta chains were sequenced in this cohort, and the absence of alpha or paired-chain data limited detectable features. The earlier analysis of nearly 600 of the donors excluded roughly 17 rarely observed V segments, including chromosome 9 orphons, because counts were too low. The authors suggested that the approach could potentially be generalized to other disease states and immunological phenotypes. According to a later genetic analysis, donors in an Asian-associated ancestry cluster had fewer N-insertions in productive TCRs than the approximately 690-donor mean. In a later analysis, HLA-associated TCR beta chains showed more clonal expansion and lower generation probabilities than non-associated chains that were equally common. A cluster of highly shared sequence variants was judged likely to represent a technical artifact of the sequencing pipeline. Linkage disequilibrium might explain the correlated functional status among segregating V segments, but an unknown experimental factor could not be excluded. The study listed approximately 160 TCR beta chains as associated with cytomegalovirus. Immune exposure information for the cohort was limited to CMV serostatus. When HLA alleles, especially DR and DQ, strongly co-occurred, TCR associations were difficult to assign to individual alleles. Presence/absence analyses assumed roughly uniform sequencing depth across donors, an assumption that may not hold. In both the original and validation cohorts, the classifier was reported to diagnose cytomegalovirus status with high specificity and sensitivity. According to a later analysis, parvovirus B19, influenza, CMV and Epstein-Barr virus appeared linked to several top co-occurrence clusters. In a later analysis, most CMV-associated TCR beta chains were found to appear HLA-restricted, with HLA associations seemingly driven largely by CMV exposure. An association between a missense DCLRE1C variant and V-gene and J-gene trimming of TCR beta chains was found in a later genetic analysis and replicated in an independent cohort.

V is shortened by 4 bases, J by 5 bases, and the region joining them spans 14 bases. Including cysteine and phenylalanine, the CDR3 has 14 amino acids. The retained sequence is limited to the CDR3, 42 bases, with the frame set at the first base. The germline V gene specifies SGHDT as CDR1 and YYEEEE as CDR2. Sample: PBMCs. Rearrangement joined TRBV5-6 to TRBJ2-3; the D gene is perhaps TRBD2, on 7 matching bases. The clonotype comes from a man between 18 and 35 years old in good health and CMV-seronegative. The CDR3 amino acid sequence is: CASSPRGALDTQYF. The DNA sequence is given as TGTGCCAGCAGCCCCCGGGGGGCCCTAGATACGCAGTATTTT. The CDR3 plus the reference TRBV5-6 and TRBJ2-3 genes for the other parts give the full variable domain: DAGVTQSPTHLIKTRGQQVTLRCSPKSGHDTVSWYQQALGQGPQFIFQYYEEEERQRGNFPDRFSGHQFPNYSSELNVNALLLGDSALYLCASSPRGALDTQYFGPGTRLTVL.